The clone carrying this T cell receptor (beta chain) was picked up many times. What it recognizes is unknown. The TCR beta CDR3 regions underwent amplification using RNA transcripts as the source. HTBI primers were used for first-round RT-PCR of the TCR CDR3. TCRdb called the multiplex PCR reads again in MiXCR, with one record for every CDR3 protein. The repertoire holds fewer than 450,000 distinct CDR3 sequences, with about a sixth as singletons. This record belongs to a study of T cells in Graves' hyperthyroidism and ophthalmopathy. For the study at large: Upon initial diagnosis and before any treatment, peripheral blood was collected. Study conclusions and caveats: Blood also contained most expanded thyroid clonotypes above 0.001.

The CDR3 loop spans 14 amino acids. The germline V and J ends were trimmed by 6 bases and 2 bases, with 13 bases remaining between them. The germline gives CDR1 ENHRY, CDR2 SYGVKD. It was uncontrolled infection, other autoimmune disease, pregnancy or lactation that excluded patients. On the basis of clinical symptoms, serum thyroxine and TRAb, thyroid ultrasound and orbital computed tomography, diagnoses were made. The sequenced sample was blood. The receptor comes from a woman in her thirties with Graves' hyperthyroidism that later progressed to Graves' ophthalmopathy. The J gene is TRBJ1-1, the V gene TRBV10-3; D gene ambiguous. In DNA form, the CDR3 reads TGTGCCATCAGCGACGACACCTTCAACACTGAAGCTTTCTTT. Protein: CAISDDTFNTEAFF.